This TCR beta chain was recovered during a study of blood T cell repertoires in COVID-19. Overall study: The samples span acute and convalescent COVID-19 from the United States, Italy and Spain.

Patients at the Seattle site were enrolled during active infection and followed longitudinally. The CDR3 has 15 amino acids. Germline V lookup: CDR1 MNHNS, CDR2 SASEGT. V gave up 0 bases and J gave up 8 bases, with 16 bases separating them. Authors' methods: Reference gene primer amplification yielded estimated nucleated cell counts. Only in-frame clones appear in the TCRdb table, and some are missing; sequencing was by immunoSEQ multiplex PCR. D and trimming come from the DNA, and the V and J calls and clone size come from that table. The sample consists of about 120,000 clones, roughly 90% of them appearing once.

The TCR sequence derives from a woman aged 55-70 years with COVID-19, enrolled during active disease. Material: peripheral blood. V is TRBV6-1 and J is TRBJ1-2; no clear D. The CDR3 is CASSEAAGEGGGYTF. As DNA, the CDR3 is TGTGCCAGCAGTGAAGCGGCGGGTGAGGGTGGGGGCTACACCTTC.